The following is a T cell receptor beta chain sequence with its context. This sample was included in a study of OX40 agonist ivuxolimab in advanced cancers. The V gene lost 9 bases and the J gene lost 5 bases, with 17 bases spanning the gap. Germline assignment: CDR1 SNHLY and CDR2 FYNNEI. This CDR3 comprises 13 residues. Produced via immunoSEQ multiplex PCR; TCRdb's table is partial and in-frame only. The table has 17,000 or so clones, approximately 85% seen once. The chain carries TRBV2 and TRBJ2-7; the D gene is possibly TRBD1 (5 bases). The sequencing here drew on CD4+ or CD8+ T cells sorted from blood, taken in a trial of the OX40 agonist ivuxolimab. The TCR comes from an adult with an advanced solid tumor such as melanoma, head and neck, liver or kidney cancer. The CDR3 nucleotides read TGTGCCAGGCTGTCACAGGATACCAACGAGCAGTACTTC. This translates into CARLSQDTNEQYF.